This T cell receptor beta chain was sequenced during a study of blood T cell repertoires in COVID-19. Study background: Material from acute and convalescent COVID-19 was sourced from the United States, Italy and Spain. T cells, B-cell-depleted T cells, or PBMCs provided the cDNA or gDNA that served as material.

The junction had 14 bases not matched to a gene; V was cut back by 0 bases and J by 3 bases. Germline lookup yields CDR1 LGHNA and CDR2 YNFKEQ. This CDR3 contains 18 residues. As originally analysed: It was from reference gene primer amplification that nucleated cell counts were estimated. Clones were sequenced by immunoSEQ multiplex PCR, and TCRdb holds only the in-frame ones, with some missing. The V and J calls and the clone size are those of that table, but D and trimming were determined from the DNA. The sample holds tens of thousands of clones, about nine tenths seen once. The count of this clone is one.

The sequence derives from a man younger than 40 with acute or convalescent COVID-19. Sample: peripheral blood. The chain has TRBV4-2 and TRBJ2-7; 7 bases are shared with TRBD1. The CDR3 loop reads CASSQELSHPGQSYEQYF. The CDR3 nucleotides read TGTGCCAGCAGCCAAGAGTTGAGCCACCCGGGACAGAGCTACGAGCAGTACTTC.